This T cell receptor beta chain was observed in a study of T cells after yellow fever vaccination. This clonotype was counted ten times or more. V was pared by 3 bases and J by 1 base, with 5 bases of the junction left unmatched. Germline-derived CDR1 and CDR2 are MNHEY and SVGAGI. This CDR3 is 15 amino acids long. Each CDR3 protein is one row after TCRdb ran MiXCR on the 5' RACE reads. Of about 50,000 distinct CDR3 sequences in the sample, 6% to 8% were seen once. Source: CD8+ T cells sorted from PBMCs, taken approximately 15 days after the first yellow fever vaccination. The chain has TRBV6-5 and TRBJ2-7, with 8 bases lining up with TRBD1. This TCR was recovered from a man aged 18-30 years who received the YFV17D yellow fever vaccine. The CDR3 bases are TGTGCCAGCAGTTATGGGACAGGTATTTCCTACGAGCAGTACTTC. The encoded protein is CASSYGTGISYEQYF.